Listed below are T cell receptor beta chains from one sample, sequenced in a study of shared clonotypes between healthy human individuals. This table comes from immunoSEQ multiplex PCR, and its TCRdb copy is limited to in-frame clones, with some not included. The data contain about 680,000 clones, about 90% of them seen just once; the ten biggest clones take up about 24%. What was sequenced was naive CD8+ T cells sorted from blood. The receptors here all came from a man younger than 45 in good health. CDR3s include the opening cysteine and the closing phenylalanine or tryptophan. The D gene is left open where the match is weak. Clone size appears in some rows only: once, few, many, or a class for an expanded clone.

clone size,J gene,D gene,V gene,CDR3 protein,CDR3 DNA
-,TRBJ2-3,-,TRBV4-3,CASSHLGGDSRTDTQYF,TGCGCCAGCAGCCACCTCGGTGGGGACTCACGCACAGATACGCAGTATTTT
-,TRBJ2-3,TRBD2,TRBV9,CASSVSGGISGSPADTQYF,TGTGCCAGCAGCGTATCCGGTGGTATTAGCGGGAGTCCCGCAGATACGCAGTATTTT
-,TRBJ2-5,-,TRBV15,CATSRYSQETQYF,TGTGCCACCAGCAGGTACAGCCAAGAGACCCAGTACTTC
once,TRBJ2-7,TRBD1,TRBV27,CASSSGTVNYEQYF,TGTGCCAGCAGTTCCGGGACAGTTAACTACGAGCAGTACTTC
-,TRBJ1-1,TRBD1,TRBV2,CASSEGTGWGTEAFF,TGTGCCAGCAGTGAGGGGACAGGGTGGGGCACTGAAGCTTTCTTT
-,TRBJ2-7,-,TRBV27,CASSFLASQYEQYF,TGTGCCAGCTCTTTTCTAGCTTCACAATACGAGCAGTACTTC
-,TRBJ2-7,TRBD2,TRBV5-4,CASSFGASGSYEQYF,TGTGCCAGCAGCTTCGGAGCTAGCGGCTCCTACGAGCAGTACTTC
-,TRBJ2-1,-,TRBV11-2,CASSLGLASTGEQFF,TGTGCCAGCAGCCTGGGCCTAGCGAGTACGGGTGAGCAGTTCTTC
-,TRBJ2-5,TRBD1,TRBV7-9,CASSYQGAQETQYF,TGTGCCAGCAGCTATCAGGGGGCTCAAGAGACCCAGTACTTC
few,TRBJ2-7,TRBD1,TRBV7-2,CASSSGTGTYEQYF,TGTGCCAGCAGCTCGGGGACAGGCACCTACGAGCAGTACTTC
-,TRBJ2-1,-,TRBV6-4,CASSVKTSTGRGEQFF,TGTGCCAGCAGTGTAAAGACTTCTACGGGACGCGGTGAGCAGTTCTTC
-,TRBJ1-1,-,TRBV9,CASSVASGAANTEAFF,TGTGCCAGCAGCGTTGCGTCAGGGGCTGCGAACACTGAAGCTTTCTTT
-,TRBJ2-7,-,TRBV27,CASSLIGTAYEQYF,TGTGCCAGCAGTCTCATCGGGACTGCCTACGAGCAGTACTTC
-,TRBJ2-1,-,TRBV14,CASSQDGVREQFF,TGTGCCAGCAGCCAAGACGGGGTAAGGGAGCAGTTCTTC
once,TRBJ2-1,TRBD2,TRBV5-6,CASSLAREGESEQFF,TGTGCCAGCAGCTTGGCACGGGAGGGGGAGAGTGAGCAGTTCTTC
-,TRBJ2-3,TRBD1,TRBV5-1,CASSWRAGQGGTDTQYF,TGCGCCAGCAGCTGGCGGGCAGGACAGGGGGGGACAGATACGCAGTATTTT
-,TRBJ2-3,-,TRBV27,CASRASTDTQYF,TGTGCCAGCAGGGCTAGCACAGATACGCAGTATTTT
-,TRBJ2-3,-,TRBV29-1,CSVEHGNTDTQYF,TGCAGCGTTGAACACGGGAACACAGATACGCAGTATTTT
-,TRBJ2-7,TRBD2,TRBV4-3,CASSQGTRGSSYEQYF,TGCGCCAGCAGCCAAGGGACTAGGGGAAGCTCCTACGAGCAGTACTTC